This T cell receptor (beta chain) was sequenced during a study of blood T cell repertoires in COVID-19. As for the study in general: From T cells, B-cell-depleted T cells, or PBMCs came the material, which was cDNA or gDNA.

V was cut by 4 bases and J by 6 bases, with 6 bases left in between. The CDR3 is 12 residues long. From germline, CDR1 is KGHSH and CDR2 LQKENI. Produced via immunoSEQ multiplex PCR; TCRdb's table is partial and in-frame only. Among some 350,000 clones listed, about 90% were seen once. The chain carries TRBV18 and TRBJ2-2, with a possible D match to TRBD1 (5 bases). The sequence derives from a woman in her twenties or thirties who had recovered from COVID-19. Sequenced sample: PBMCs or T cells enriched from blood (not recorded which). The CDR3 is CASSQGSGELFF. In nucleotides, the CDR3 is TGTGCCAGCTCACAGGGGTCCGGGGAGCTGTTTTTT.